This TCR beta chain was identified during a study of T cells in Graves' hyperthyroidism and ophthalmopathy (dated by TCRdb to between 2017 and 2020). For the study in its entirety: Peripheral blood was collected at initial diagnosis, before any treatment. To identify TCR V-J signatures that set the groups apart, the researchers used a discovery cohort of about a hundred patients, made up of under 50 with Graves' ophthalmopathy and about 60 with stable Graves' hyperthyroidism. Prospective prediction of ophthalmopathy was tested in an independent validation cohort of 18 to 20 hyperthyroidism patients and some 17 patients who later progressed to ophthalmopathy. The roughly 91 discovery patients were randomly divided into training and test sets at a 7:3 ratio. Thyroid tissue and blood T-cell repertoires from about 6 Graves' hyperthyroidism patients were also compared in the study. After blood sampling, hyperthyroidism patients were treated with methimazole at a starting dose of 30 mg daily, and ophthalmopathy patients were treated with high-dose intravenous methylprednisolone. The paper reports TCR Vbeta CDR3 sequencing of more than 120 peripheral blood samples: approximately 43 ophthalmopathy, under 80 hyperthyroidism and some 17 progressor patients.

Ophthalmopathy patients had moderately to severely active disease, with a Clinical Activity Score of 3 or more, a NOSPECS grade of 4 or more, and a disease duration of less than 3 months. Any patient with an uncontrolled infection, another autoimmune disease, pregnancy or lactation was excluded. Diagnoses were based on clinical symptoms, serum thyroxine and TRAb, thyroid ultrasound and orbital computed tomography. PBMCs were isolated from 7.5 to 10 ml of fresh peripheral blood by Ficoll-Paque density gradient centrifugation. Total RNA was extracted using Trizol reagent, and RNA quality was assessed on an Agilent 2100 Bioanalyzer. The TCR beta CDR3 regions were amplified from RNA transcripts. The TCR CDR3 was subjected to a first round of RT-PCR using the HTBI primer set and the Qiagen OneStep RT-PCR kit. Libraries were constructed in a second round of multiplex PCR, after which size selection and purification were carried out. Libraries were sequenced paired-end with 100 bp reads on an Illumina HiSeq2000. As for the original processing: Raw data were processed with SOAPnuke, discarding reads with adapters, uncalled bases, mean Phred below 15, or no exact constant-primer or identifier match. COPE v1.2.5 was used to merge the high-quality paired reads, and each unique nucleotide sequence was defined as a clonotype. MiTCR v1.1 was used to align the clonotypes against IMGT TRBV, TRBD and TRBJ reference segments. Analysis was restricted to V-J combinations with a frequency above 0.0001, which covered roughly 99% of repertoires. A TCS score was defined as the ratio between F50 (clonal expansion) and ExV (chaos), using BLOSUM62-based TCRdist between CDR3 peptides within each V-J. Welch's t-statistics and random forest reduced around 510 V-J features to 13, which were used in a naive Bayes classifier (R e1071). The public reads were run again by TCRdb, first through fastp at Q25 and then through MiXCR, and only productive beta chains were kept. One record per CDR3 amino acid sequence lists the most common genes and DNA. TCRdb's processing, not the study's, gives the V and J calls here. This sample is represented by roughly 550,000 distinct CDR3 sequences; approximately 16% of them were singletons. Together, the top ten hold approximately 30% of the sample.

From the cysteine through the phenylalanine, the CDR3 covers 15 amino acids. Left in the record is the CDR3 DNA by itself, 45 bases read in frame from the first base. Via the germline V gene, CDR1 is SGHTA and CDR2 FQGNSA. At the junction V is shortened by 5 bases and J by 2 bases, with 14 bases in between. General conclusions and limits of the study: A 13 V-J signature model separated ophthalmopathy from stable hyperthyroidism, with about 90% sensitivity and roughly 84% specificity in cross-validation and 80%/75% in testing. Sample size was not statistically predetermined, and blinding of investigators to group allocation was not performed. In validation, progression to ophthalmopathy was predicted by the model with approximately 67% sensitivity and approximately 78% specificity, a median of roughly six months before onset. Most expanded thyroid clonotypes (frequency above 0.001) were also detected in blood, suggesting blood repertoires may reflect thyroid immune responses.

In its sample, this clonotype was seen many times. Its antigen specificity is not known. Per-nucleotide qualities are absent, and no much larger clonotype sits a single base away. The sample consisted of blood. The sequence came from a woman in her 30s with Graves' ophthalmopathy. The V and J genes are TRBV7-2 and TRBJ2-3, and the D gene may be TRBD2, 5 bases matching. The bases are TGTGCCAGCAGCCCTGAGCGGAGCTACACAGATACGCAGTATTTT. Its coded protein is CASSPERSYTDTQYF.